The text below deals with one T cell receptor (beta chain). The data belong to a study of blood T cell repertoires in COVID-19. On the study more broadly: Samples came from the United States, Italy and Spain, spanning acute and convalescent COVID-19.

Clones were sequenced by immunoSEQ multiplex PCR, and TCRdb holds only the in-frame ones, with some missing. The sample gives 200,000 to 250,000 clones, 70% to 90% of which show up once; 3.5% to 4% is in the top ten. The CDR3 runs 10 residues. Germline CDR1 SQVTM, CDR2 ANQGSEA. V lost 7 bases and J 7 bases, leaving 10 bases between the germline ends. The receptor was derived from a woman aged 40 to 50 with acute COVID-19. J is TRBJ1-1 and V is TRBV29-1; D might be TRBD1 (5 bases). Material for sequencing was PBMCs or T cells enriched from blood (not recorded which). In nucleotides, the CDR3 is TGCAGCGGAAGCGGGGGTGAAGCTTTCTTT. Translating gives CSGSGGEAFF.